The 17 T cell receptor beta chains below come from one sample, sequenced in a study of beta chain features in type 1 diabetes. Regarding the study as a whole: Researchers report that Type 1 diabetes patients had moderately but significantly shorter TCRB CDR3s across all four CD4+ subsets.

Expressed TCRB transcripts were sequenced because the isolated RNA had all been reverse transcribed beforehand. Sequenced by immunoSEQ multiplex PCR; TCRdb stores in-frame clones only, minus some. The sample holds around 180,000 clones, 7% to 9% seen once. The antigens these receptors bind are not known. Input material: central memory CD4+ T cells from blood. These receptors originate from a man aged 18 to 29 with type 1 diabetes.

This clone was counted a few times. The chain is built from TRBV7-2 and TRBJ2-5; no reliable D call. This CDR3 has 15 amino acids. The ends were cut back, 3 bases at V and 3 bases at J, with 14 bases in the middle. Germline V gene sequence: CDR1 SGHTA, CDR2 FQGNSA. The CDR3 spells CASSLQVTYEETQYF. DNA for the CDR3: TGTGCCAGCAGCTTGCAGGTTACGTACGAAGAGACCCAGTACTTC.

The sample holds a few counts of this clone. The sample carries other DNA sequences with the same CDR3. CDR3 residues: CASSGRGFGYTF. In nucleotides, the CDR3 is TGTGCCAGCAGCGGCAGGGGATTTGGCTACACCTTC. This chain links TRBV28 with TRBJ1-2, with D tentatively TRBD1 (6 bases). V gave up 6 bases and J gave up 7 bases, with 12 bases separating them. This CDR3 comprises 12 residues. Germline assignment: CDR1 MDHEN and CDR2 SYDVKM.

This clone was counted only a few times. The V call is TRBV6-6, the J call TRBJ2-7, with TRBD1 matching over 10 bases. This CDR3 comprises 16 residues. Germline lookup yields CDR1 MNHNY and CDR2 SVGAGI (reference sequence). The V gene end was trimmed by 5 bases and the J gene end by 5 bases; junction bases not matched to a gene: 12. The CDR3: CASSPLTGGPINEQYF. DNA for the CDR3: TGTGCCAGCAGTCCCCTGACAGGGGGCCCCATAAACGAGCAGTACTTC.

In this sample, this clone turned up a few times. Different DNA sequences within this sample yield the same CDR3. V usage is TRBV5-1 and J usage is TRBJ2-1; D may be TRBD1 (5 bases). The germline V gene encodes CDR1 SGHRS and CDR2 YFSETQ. The CDR3 runs to 14 residues. V was trimmed by 0 bases and J by 1 base, leaving 5 bases between them. CDR3 sequence reads: CASSLGQSYNEQFF. The CDR3 DNA is TGCGCCAGCAGCTTGGGACAGTCCTACAATGAGCAGTTCTTC.

The chain is built from TRBV10-1 and TRBJ2-2; no definite D call. CDR1 and CDR2 (germline): WNHNN, SYGVQD (reference sequence). Deletions cut 7 bases from V and 5 bases from J, with 14 bases between. The CDR3 length is 14 residues. CDR3 loop: CASTRLAATGELFF. Written as DNA, the CDR3 is TGCGCCAGCACGCGGTTAGCTGCGACCGGGGAGCTGTTTTTT.

This clone was counted between two and nine times. The gene calls are TRBV5-4 and TRBJ2-7, with TRBD1 matching 10 bases. The CDR3 length is 15 residues. The V segment lost 4 bases and the J segment 5 bases; nucleotides outside the gene matches: 9. Germline values: CDR1 SGHNT, CDR2 YYREEE (reference sequence). The CDR3 nucleotides read TGTGCCAGCAGCCCCCCGGGGGACAGGGGTGACGAGCAGTACTTC. It translates to CASSPPGDRGDEQYF.

This clone was seen a handful of times. The rearrangement links TRBV30 to TRBJ1-4; D is possibly TRBD1 (5 bases). The CDR3 runs to 12 residues. CDR1 is GTSNPN and CDR2 is SVGIG in the germline V gene (reference sequence). Trimming took 7 bases from V and 3 from J, leaving 9 bases between them. This CDR3 is CASDRPNEKLFF. CDR3 nucleotides: TGTGCCTCTGACAGACCTAATGAAAAACTGTTTTTT.

Only a few counts were recorded for this clone. The chain is built from TRBV15 and TRBJ1-1; D remains unclear. Germline V gene sequence: CDR1 LNHNV, CDR2 YYDKDF (reference sequence). V dropped 6 bases and J dropped 10 bases, with 12 bases sitting between them. The CDR3 is 11 residues long. This chain's CDR3 is CATSSAATAFF. The CDR3, as DNA: TGTGCCACCAGTTCAGCGGCTACAGCTTTCTTT.

This clone has only a few counts. The rearrangement joins TRBV5-1 to TRBJ2-3, with a tentative D call TRBD1 (5 bases). The CDR3 consists of 13 residues. Germline V gene lookup returns CDR1 SGHRS and CDR2 YFSETQ. V lost 7 bases and J lost 4, with 13 bases in between. CDR3 protein: CASGETVADTQYF. The CDR3, as DNA: TGCGCCAGCGGTGAGACAGTCGCAGATACGCAGTATTTT.

The V gene is TRBV4-2, the J gene TRBJ1-2; D is uncertain. CDR3 length equals 12 residues. Germline CDR1 reads LGHNA; CDR2 reads YNFKEQ. The V gene lost 0 bases and the J gene lost 5 bases, with 4 bases spanning the gap. Written as DNA, the CDR3 is TGTGCCAGCAGCCAAGATTCTTATGGCTACACCTTC. Residues: CASSQDSYGYTF.

This clone appeared a few times. This chain's CDR3 is CASSLMAGRDTQYF. The CDR3 bases are TGTGCCAGCAGCTTAATGGCAGGGCGGGATACGCAGTATTTT. The chain couples TRBV7-8 to TRBJ2-3, with D possibly TRBD1 on 5 matching bases. The CDR3 has 14 amino acids. V was pared by 2 bases and J by 6 bases, with 12 bases between. CDR1 is SGHVS and CDR2 is FQNEAQ in the germline V gene.

The genes are TRBV5-6 and TRBJ1-6; tentatively, D is TRBD1 (6 bases). The V end lost 4 bases, the J end lost 10 bases, and 15 bases lay between the germline ends. CDR1 is SGHDT and CDR2 is YYEEEE in the germline V gene. CDR3 length: 14 residues. The CDR3 spells CASSQQGAGSPLHF. CDR3 in DNA: TGTGCCAGCAGCCAACAGGGCGCAGGATCACCCCTCCACTTT.

The V gene is TRBV10-2, the J gene TRBJ2-4, with 7 bases identical to TRBD2. The junction had 9 bases not matched to a gene; V was cut back by 10 bases and J by 6 bases. Germline values: CDR1 WSHSY, CDR2 SAAADI. CDR3 length: 13 residues. CDR3 sequence (DNA): TGCGCCACCACCTCGGGGGGAGGAAACATTCAGTACTTC. It is translated as CATTSGGGNIQYF.

This clone appeared a few times. This sequence joins TRBV6-6 and TRBJ1-4, with 8 bases aligning to TRBD1. Germline V lookup: CDR1 MNHNY, CDR2 SVGAGI (reference sequence). V lost 5 bases and J lost 8; bases outside the gene matches: 10. The CDR3 is made up of 15 amino acids. CDR3 region: CASSNRQGFGEKLFF. The CDR3 DNA is TGTGCCAGCAGTAATCGACAGGGGTTTGGGGAAAAACTGTTTTTT.

This clone was seen a few times. The chain links TRBV7-9 to TRBJ2-5, with TRBD1 matching over 9 bases. CDR1 and CDR2 (germline): SEHNR, FQNEAQ (reference sequence). Trimming removed 5 bases from V and 4 bases from J; junction bases left unmatched: 5. The CDR3 consists of 14 residues. The CDR3 spells CASSQQGARETQYF. CDR3 in DNA: TGTGCCAGCAGCCAACAGGGGGCTCGAGAGACCCAGTACTTC.

This clone has only a few counts. The gene calls are TRBV5-1 and TRBJ2-5; D unresolved. The V gene's germline CDR1 is SGHRS and CDR2 YFSETQ. The V end was cut by 5 bases, the J end by 5 bases, with 13 bases between. The CDR3 runs to 13 residues. Here the CDR3 DNA reads TGCGCCAGCAGGCCACCCGCTACGGAGACCCAGTACTTC. It is translated as CASRPPATETQYF. The complete variable domain, with remaining parts taken from reference TRBV5-1 and TRBJ2-5, reads KAGVTQTPRYLIKTRGQQVTLSCSPISGHRSVSWYQQTPGQGLQFLFEYFSETQRNKGNFPGRFSGRQFSNSRSEMNVSTLELGDSALYLCASRPPATETQYFGPGTRLLVL.

This clone has only a few counts. The chain couples TRBV5-6 to TRBJ2-7, with 9 bases that match TRBD2. From germline, CDR1 is SGHDT and CDR2 YYEEEE. V lost 3 bases, J lost 3 bases, and 4 bases stayed unmatched. The CDR3 extends over 14 amino acids. CDR3 residues: CASSSQRGVYEQYF. In DNA form, the CDR3 reads TGTGCCAGCAGCTCGCAGCGGGGGGTCTACGAGCAGTACTTC.